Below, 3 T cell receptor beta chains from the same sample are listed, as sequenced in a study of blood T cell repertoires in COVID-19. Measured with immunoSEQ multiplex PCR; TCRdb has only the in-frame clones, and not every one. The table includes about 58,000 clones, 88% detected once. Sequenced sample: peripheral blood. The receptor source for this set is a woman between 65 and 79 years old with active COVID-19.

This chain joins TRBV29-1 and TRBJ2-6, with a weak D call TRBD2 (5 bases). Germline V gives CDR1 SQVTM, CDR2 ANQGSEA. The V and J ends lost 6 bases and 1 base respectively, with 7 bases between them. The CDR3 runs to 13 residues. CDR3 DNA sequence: TGCAGCGTCGGACTTTCTGGGGCCAACGTCCTGACTTTC. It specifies CSVGLSGANVLTF.

The CDR3 spells CAWSVTEASPLHF. For the CDR3, the DNA is TGTGCCTGGAGTGTCACGGAGGCTTCACCCCTCCACTTT. V usage is TRBV30 and J usage is TRBJ1-6; D unresolved. Per the germline V gene, CDR1 is GTSNPN and CDR2 is SVGIG (reference sequence). The CDR3 loop spans 13 amino acids. Trimming shortened V by 0 bases and J by 9 bases, and 9 bases separated the two germline ends. Based on the CDR3 plus reference TRBV30 and TRBJ1-6, the full variable domain is SQTIHQWPATLVQPVGSPLSLECTVEGTSNPNLYWYRQAAGRGLQLLFYSVGIGQISSEVPQNLSASRPQDRQFILSSKKLLLSDSGFYLCAWSVTEASPLHFGNGTRLTVT.

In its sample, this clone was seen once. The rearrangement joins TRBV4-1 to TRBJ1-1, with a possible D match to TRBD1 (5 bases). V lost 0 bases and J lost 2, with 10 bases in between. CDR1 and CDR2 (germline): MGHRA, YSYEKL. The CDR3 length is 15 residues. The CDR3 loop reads CASSQDLRGNTEAFF. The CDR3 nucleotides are TGCGCCAGCAGCCAAGATCTAAGGGGTAACACTGAAGCTTTCTTT.